Reported below is one T cell receptor (beta chain). Clones were read by immunoSEQ multiplex PCR, and TCRdb kept only the in-frame ones, dropping some. The data hold around 120,000 clones, with about 92% observed a single time. This sample is part of a study of blood T cell repertoires in COVID-19. Across the study: Specimens from acute and convalescent COVID-19 originated in the United States, Italy and Spain. From T cells, B-cell-depleted T cells, or PBMCs came the material, which was cDNA or gDNA.

This receptor was obtained from a man between 50 and 59 years old with active COVID-19. The sequencing sample was made of peripheral blood.

The CDR3 nucleotides are TGTGCCAGCAGCGTCAGGACAGGGGCTATGAACACCGGGGAGCTGTTTTTT. As protein: CASSVRTGAMNTGELFF. The chain uses TRBV9 and TRBJ2-2; TRBD1 matches at 9 bases. The germline CDR1 and CDR2 sequences are SGDLS and YYNGEE. V lost 2 bases, J lost 1 base, and 6 bases stayed unmatched. The CDR3 runs 17 residues.